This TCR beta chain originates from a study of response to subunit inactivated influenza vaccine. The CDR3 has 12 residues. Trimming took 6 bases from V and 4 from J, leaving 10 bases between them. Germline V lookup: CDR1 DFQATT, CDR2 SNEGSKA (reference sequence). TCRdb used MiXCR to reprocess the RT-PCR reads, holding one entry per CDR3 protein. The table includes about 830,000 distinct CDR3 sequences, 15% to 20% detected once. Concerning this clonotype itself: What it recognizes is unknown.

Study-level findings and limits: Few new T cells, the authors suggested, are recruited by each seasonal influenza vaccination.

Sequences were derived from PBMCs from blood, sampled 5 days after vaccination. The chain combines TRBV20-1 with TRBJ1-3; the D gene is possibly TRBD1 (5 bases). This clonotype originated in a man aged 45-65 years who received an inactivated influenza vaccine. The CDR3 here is CSALQVGNTIYF. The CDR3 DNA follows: TGCAGTGCGCTACAGGTCGGAAACACCATATATTTT.